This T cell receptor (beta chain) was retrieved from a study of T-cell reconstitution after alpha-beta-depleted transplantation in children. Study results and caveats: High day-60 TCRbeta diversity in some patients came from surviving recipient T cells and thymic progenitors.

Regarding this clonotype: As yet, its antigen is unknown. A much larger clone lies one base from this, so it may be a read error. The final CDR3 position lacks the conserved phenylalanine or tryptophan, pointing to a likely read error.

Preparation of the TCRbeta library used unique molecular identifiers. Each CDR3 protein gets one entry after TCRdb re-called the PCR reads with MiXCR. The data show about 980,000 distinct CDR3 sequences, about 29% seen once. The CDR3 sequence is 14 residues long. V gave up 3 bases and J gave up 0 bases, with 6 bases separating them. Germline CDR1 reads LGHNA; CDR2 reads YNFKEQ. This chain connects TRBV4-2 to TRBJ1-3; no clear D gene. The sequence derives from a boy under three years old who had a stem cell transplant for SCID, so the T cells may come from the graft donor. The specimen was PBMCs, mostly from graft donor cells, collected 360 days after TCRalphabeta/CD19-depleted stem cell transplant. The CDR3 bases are TGTGCCAGCAGCCAGGGGATCTCTGGAAACACCATATATTAT. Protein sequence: CASSQGISGNTIYY.